These 5 T cell receptor beta chains originate from one sample sequenced in a study of blood T cell repertoires in COVID-19. The table came from immunoSEQ multiplex PCR; TCRdb's copy has only in-frame clones and leaves some out. The data contain roughly 290,000 clones, roughly 86% of them seen just once; the ten biggest clones take up roughly 8%. Material: peripheral blood. These receptors were taken from a woman between 45 and 65 years old who had recovered from COVID-19.

CDR3 residues: CASSIFLGQGTPHTQYF. DNA for the CDR3: TGTGCCAGTAGTATCTTTTTGGGGCAGGGAACCCCACATACGCAGTATTTT. The rearrangement links TRBV19 to TRBJ2-3; the D gene is possibly TRBD1 (5 bases). Germline CDR1 and CDR2: LNHDA and SQIVND (reference sequence). This CDR3 region has 17 residues. The ends were cut back, 3 bases at V and 7 bases at J, with 23 bases in the middle.

This clone was recorded once. The rearrangement links TRBV19 to TRBJ2-7; 9 bases fit TRBD1. Germline CDR1 reads LNHDA; CDR2 reads SQIVND (reference sequence). CDR3 length: 14 residues. V trimming: 7 bases; J trimming: 2 bases; junction bases outside the gene matches: 6. The CDR3 DNA sequence: TGTGCCAGTACTCCCGGACAGGGGACCTACGAGCAGTACTTC. Its translation: CASTPGQGTYEQYF.

The chain recombines TRBV5-4 with TRBJ2-1; no reliable D call. Per the germline V gene, CDR1 is SGHNT and CDR2 is YYREEE (reference sequence). CDR3 size: 15 residues. The V gene lost 0 bases and the J gene lost 1 base, with 8 bases spanning the gap. The CDR3 is CASSLDSYSYNEQFF. In nucleotides, the CDR3 is TGTGCCAGCAGCTTGGACAGCTATTCCTACAATGAGCAGTTCTTC.

The gene calls are TRBV27 and TRBJ2-2, with a tentative D call TRBD1 (6 bases). The CDR3 runs to 18 residues. Looked up from germline, CDR1 is MNHEY and CDR2 is SMNVEV (reference sequence). V shed 1 base and J shed 0 bases, with 15 bases lying between them. The CDR3, as DNA: TGTGCCAGCAGTTTATTGGGCAGGGGTATTTCGAACACCGGGGAGCTGTTTTTT. Translation: CASSLLGRGISNTGELFF.

The sample holds one count of this clone. V and J are TRBV9 and TRBJ2-2; 8 nucleotides agree with TRBD2. This CDR3 is built from 16 residues. Germline CDR1 is SGDLS and CDR2 is YYNGEE. The ends lost 4 bases at V and 1 base at J; junction bases unmatched: 6. CDR3 in DNA: TGTGCCAGCAGCCTGAGCGGGGGTAAGAACACCGGGGAGCTGTTTTTT. Protein: CASSLSGGKNTGELFF.